This T cell receptor beta chain is from a study of tumor-infiltrating lymphocytes in oesophageal squamous cell carcinoma. TCRdb independently ran MiXCR on the PCR reads; one entry per CDR3 protein. The sample holds tens of thousands of distinct CDR3 sequences; around 39% are singletons and the top ten take 9% to 14%. The length of the CDR3 is 18 residues. Germline V lookup: CDR1 SGHVS, CDR2 FNYEAQ. The V gene is TRBV7-6, the J gene TRBJ2-5; the match to TRBD2 covers 11 bases. The J call is in doubt because the DNA end fits TRBJ2-1 better. The sample was esophageal tumor tissue. The sequence was obtained from a male donor with esophageal squamous cell carcinoma. The CDR3 here is CASSLALAGTSGYNEQFF. The CDR3 nucleotides are TGTGCCAGCAGCTTAGCGCTTGCCGGGACTAGCGGCTACAATGAGCAGTTCTTC.